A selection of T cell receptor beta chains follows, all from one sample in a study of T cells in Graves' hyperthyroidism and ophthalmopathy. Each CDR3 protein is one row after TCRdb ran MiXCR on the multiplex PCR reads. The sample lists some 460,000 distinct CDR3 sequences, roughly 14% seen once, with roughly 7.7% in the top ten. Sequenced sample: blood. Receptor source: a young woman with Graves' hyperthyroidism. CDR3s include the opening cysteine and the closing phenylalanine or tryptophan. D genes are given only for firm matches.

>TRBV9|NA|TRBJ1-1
CASSRGQSNTEAFF
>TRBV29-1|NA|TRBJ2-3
CSVEVAEISSTDTQYF
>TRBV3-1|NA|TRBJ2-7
CASSQGSGWYEQYF
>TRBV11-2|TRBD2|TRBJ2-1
CASSRDSGRVNEQFF
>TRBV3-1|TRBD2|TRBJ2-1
CASGTSGGSYEQFF
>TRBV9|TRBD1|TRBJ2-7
CASSEGGGRGLEQYF
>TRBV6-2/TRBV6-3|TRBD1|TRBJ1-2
CASSLPRDRTYGYTF
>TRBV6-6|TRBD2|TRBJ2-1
CASSYSQLAFYNEQFF
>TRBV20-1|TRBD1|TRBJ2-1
CSATLSQGAHGPYNEQFF
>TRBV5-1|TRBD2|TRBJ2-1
CASSRLAGNEQFF
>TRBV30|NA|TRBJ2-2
CAWSVLSGELFF
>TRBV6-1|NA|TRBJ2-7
CASSEIGAGFDEQYF
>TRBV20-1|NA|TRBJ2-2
CSAKRAGGELFF
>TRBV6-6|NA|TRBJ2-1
CASSYIGVDEQFF
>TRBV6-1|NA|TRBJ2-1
CASGRGYNEQFF
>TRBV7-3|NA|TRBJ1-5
CASSLTVGQPQHF
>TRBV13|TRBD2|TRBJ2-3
CASSSSVAGDSTDTQYF
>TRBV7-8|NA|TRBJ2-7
CASSLGGGALHKQYF
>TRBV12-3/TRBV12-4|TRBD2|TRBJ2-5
CASSLGQGGNQETQYF
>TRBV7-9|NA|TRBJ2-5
CASSPPSRDANGGETQYF